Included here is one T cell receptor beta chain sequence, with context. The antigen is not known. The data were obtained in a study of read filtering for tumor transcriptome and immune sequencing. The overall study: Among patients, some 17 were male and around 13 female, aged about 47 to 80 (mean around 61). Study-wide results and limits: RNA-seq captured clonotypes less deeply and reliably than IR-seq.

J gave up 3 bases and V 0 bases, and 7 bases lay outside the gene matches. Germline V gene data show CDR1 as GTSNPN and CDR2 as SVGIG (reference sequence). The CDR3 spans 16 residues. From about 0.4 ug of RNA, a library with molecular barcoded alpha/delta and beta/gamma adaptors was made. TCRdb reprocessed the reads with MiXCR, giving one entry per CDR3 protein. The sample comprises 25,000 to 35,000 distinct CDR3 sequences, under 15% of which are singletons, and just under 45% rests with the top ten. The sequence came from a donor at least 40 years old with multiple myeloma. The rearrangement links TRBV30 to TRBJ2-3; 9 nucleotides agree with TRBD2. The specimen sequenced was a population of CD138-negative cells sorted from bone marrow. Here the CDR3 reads CAWSVSRTSETDTQYF. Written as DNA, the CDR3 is TGTGCCTGGAGTGTGTCCAGGACTAGCGAGACAGATACGCAGTATTTT.